Detailed here is one TCR beta chain. Its target is unknown. This sample was taken from a study of T-cell reconstitution after alpha-beta-depleted transplantation in children. Study results and limitations: The high TCRbeta diversity at day 60 in some patients came from surviving recipient T cells and thymic progenitors. One year post-transplant, T-cell counts and diversity were largely derived from T cells produced anew. Reports say that about two months after transplant, the alpha-beta T cells came out of several hundred graft clones that had expanded.

With 5 bases removed from V and 5 bases from J, the gap between germline ends came to 15 bases. Germline CDR1 is SEHNR and CDR2 is FQNEAQ (reference sequence). The CDR3 has 14 amino acids. Unique molecular identifiers were incorporated during preparation of the TCRbeta library. MiXCR was run by TCRdb on the PCR reads, yielding one entry per CDR3 protein. The sample lists about a million distinct CDR3 sequences; about 29% were seen once. V gene TRBV7-9 combines with J gene TRBJ2-5; either TRBD1 or TRBD2 may supply D (5 bases each). The sequence came from a boy under two years old who had a stem cell transplant for SCID, so the T cells may come from the graft donor. The starting material was PBMCs, mostly from graft donor cells, obtained 360 days after TCRalphabeta/CD19-depleted stem cell transplant. The CDR3 region is CASSHSRDGETQYF. The CDR3 DNA sequence: TGTGCCAGCAGCCATTCCCGGGACGGCGAGACCCAGTACTTC.